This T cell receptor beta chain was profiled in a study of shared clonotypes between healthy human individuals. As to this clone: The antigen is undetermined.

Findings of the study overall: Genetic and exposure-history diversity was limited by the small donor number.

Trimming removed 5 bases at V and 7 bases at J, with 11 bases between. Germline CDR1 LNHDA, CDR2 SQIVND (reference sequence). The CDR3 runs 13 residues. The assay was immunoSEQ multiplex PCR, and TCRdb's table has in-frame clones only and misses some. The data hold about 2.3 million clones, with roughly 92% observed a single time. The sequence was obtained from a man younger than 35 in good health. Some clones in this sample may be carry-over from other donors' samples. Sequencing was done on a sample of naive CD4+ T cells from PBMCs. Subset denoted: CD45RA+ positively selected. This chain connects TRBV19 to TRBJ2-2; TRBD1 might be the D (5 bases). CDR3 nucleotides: TGTGCCAGTAGTGCACCAGGGCACGGGGAGCTGTTTTTT. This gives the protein CASSAPGHGELFF.